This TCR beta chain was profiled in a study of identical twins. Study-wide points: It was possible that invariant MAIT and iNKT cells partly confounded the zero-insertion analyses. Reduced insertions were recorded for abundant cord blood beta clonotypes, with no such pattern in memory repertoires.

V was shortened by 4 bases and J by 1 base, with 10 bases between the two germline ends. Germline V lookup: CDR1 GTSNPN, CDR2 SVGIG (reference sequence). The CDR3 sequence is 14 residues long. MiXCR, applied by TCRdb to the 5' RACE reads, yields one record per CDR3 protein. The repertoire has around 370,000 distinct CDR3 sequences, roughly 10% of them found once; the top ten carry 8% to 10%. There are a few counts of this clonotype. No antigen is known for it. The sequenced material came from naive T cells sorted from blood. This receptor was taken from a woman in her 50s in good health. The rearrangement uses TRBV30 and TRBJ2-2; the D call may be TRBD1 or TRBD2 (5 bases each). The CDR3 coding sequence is TGTGCCTGGATCCCGGGGCAGAACACCGGGGAGCTGTTTTTT. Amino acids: CAWIPGQNTGELFF.